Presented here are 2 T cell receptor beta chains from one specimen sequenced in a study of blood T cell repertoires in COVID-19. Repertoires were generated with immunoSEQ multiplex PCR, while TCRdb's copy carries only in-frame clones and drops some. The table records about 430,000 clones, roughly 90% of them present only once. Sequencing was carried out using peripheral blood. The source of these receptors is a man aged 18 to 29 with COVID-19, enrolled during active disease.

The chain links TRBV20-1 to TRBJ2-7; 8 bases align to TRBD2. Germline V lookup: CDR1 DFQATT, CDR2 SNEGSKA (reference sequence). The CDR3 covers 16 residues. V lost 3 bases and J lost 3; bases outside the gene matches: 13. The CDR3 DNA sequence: TGCAGTGCTAGTTCCCCCCAAGCGGGGGCCGGCTACGAGCAGTACTTC. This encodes CSASSPQAGAGYEQYF.

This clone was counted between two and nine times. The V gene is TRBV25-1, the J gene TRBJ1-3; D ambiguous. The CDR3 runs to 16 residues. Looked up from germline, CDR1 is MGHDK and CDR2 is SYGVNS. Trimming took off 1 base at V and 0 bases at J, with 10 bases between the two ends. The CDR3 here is CASSEWEASSGNTIYF. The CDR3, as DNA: TGTGCCAGCAGTGAATGGGAGGCTAGCTCTGGAAACACCATATATTTT.